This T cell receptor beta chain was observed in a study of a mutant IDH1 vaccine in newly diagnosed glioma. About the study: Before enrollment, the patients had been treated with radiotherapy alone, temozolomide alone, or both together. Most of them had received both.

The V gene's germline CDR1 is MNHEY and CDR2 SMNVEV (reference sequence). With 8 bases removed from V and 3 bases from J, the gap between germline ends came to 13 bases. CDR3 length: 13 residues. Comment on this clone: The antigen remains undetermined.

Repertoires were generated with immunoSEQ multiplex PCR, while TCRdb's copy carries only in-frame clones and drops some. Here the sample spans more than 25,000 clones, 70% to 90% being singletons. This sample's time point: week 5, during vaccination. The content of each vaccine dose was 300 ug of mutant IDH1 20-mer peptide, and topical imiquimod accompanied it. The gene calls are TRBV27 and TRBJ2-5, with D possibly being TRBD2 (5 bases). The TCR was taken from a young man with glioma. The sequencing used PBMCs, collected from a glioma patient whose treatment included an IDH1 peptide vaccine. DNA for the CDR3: TGTGCCAGCCCCGGGGAAGGCGAAGAGACCCAGTACTTC. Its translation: CASPGEGEETQYF.